This entry features one TCR beta chain sequence. No antigen is known for it. Using its own MiXCR run on the reads, TCRdb lists one record per CDR3 protein. The repertoire has about 60,000 distinct CDR3 sequences, 25% to 40% of them found once; the top ten carry about two thirds. This specimen belongs to a study of T cell repertoires in cytomegalovirus infection. Germline-derived CDR1 and CDR2 are MDHEN and SYDVKM. The CDR3 runs to 12 residues. The V end was cut by 4 bases, the J end by 7 bases, with 5 bases between. The J gene is TRBJ1-6, the V gene TRBV28; D not resolved. The clonotype was recovered from a human donor in good health (CMV status not recorded). Some clones in this sample may be carry-over from other donors' samples. Input material: PBMCs, sequenced either directly or after in vitro stimulation (not recorded which). The CDR3 DNA reads TGTGCCAGCAGTTCCCCCAATTCACCCCTCCACTTT. Translated, it gives CASSSPNSPLHF.